Described below is a single T cell receptor beta chain sequence and its context. Antigen: not known. The data stem from a study of T cell responses to AZD1222 COVID-19 vaccine. The CDR3 contains 14 residues. Germline V gene lookup returns CDR1 KGHSH and CDR2 LQKENI. V shed 3 bases, J shed 5 bases, and the junction held 4 bases outside the gene matches. Only in-frame clones appear in the TCRdb table, and some are missing; sequencing was by immunoSEQ multiplex PCR. The sample spans about 140,000 clones; the ten largest clones claim 2% to 2.5%. Study-level points and caveats: Of the AZD1222 recipients, only 5 to 7 were seropositive at baseline. Recipients of two AZD1222 doses showed rising Spike-specific TCR breadth and depth. In all cases, repertoires were sampled only after the peak T cell response.

The sequencing sample was made of peripheral blood. J is TRBJ2-1 and V is TRBV18, with TRBD1 identical over 7 bases. The TCR originated in an adult in good health. The CDR3 sequence: CASSPDRQDNEQFF. The CDR3 coding sequence is TGTGCCAGCTCACCGGACAGGCAGGACAATGAGCAGTTCTTC.